The 22 T cell receptor beta chains presented below share a single source sample, sequenced in a study of a mutant IDH1 vaccine in newly diagnosed glioma. Time point meaning: week 47, end of study. Vaccine doses each comprised 300 ug of mutant IDH1 20-mer peptide, with topical imiquimod. Method: immunoSEQ multiplex PCR; TCRdb's copy keeps in-frame clones and lacks some. The table lists about 83,000 clones, 75% to 85% of them singletons, with around 5% in the top ten. Antigens for these TCRs are unknown. Specimen: PBMCs, collected from a glioma patient whose treatment included an IDH1 peptide vaccine. These receptor sequences come from a man between 35 and 55 years old with glioma.

The gene calls are TRBV7-2 and TRBJ1-1, with D unclear. Germline V gives CDR1 SGHTA, CDR2 FQGNSA. Trimming removed 4 bases from V and 3 bases from J, with 12 bases in between. The CDR3 length is 14 residues. This CDR3 reads CASSSRLLDTEAFF. The CDR3 nucleotides are TGTGCCAGCAGCTCTCGACTTTTGGACACTGAAGCTTTCTTT.

The V gene is TRBV4-2, the J gene TRBJ1-1; D unclear. V was clipped by 3 bases and J by 0 bases, with 14 bases between them. The CDR3 runs 16 residues. Germline-derived CDR1 and CDR2 are LGHNA and YNFKEQ. This CDR3 is CASSQEPGSMNTEAFF. As DNA, the CDR3 is TGTGCCAGCAGCCAGGAGCCAGGCTCCATGAACACTGAAGCTTTCTTT.

V is TRBV18 and J is TRBJ1-6; the D is unclear. V was shortened by 5 bases and J by 4 bases, with 6 bases between the two germline ends. There are 13 residues in the CDR3. Per germline, CDR1 KGHSH and CDR2 LQKENI. The DNA for the CDR3 is TGTGCCAGCTCAGTGGAATATAATTCACCCCTCCACTTT. It translates to CASSVEYNSPLHF.

The chain joins TRBV7-2 to TRBJ2-3; D gene uncertain. The CDR3 is made up of 14 amino acids. V was cut by 6 bases and J by 1 base, with 11 bases left in between. Looked up from germline, CDR1 is SGHTA and CDR2 is FQGNSA. The CDR3: CASSRSGGTDTQYF. The DNA of the CDR3 is TGTGCCAGCAGTCGTTCAGGCGGCACAGATACGCAGTATTTT. The whole variable domain, filled in from reference TRBV7-2 and TRBJ2-3, reads GAGVSQSPSNKVTEKGKDVELRCDPISGHTALYWYRQSLGQGLEFLIYFQGNSAPDKSGLPSDRFSAERTGGSVSTLTIQRTQQEDSAVYLCASSRSGGTDTQYFGPGTRLTVL.

This chain joins TRBV28 and TRBJ1-4; TRBD1 matches 7 bases. The V segment lost 8 bases and the J segment 8 bases; nucleotides outside the gene matches: 5. Germline lookup yields CDR1 MDHEN and CDR2 SYDVKM. The CDR3 is 12 amino acids. CDR3: CASEGAYEKLFF. The CDR3 DNA reads TGTGCCAGCGAGGGGGCATACGAAAAACTGTTTTTT. The full variable domain, rest sourced from reference TRBV28 and TRBJ1-4, is DVKVTQSSRYLVKRTGEKVFLECVQDMDHENMFWYRQDPGLGLRLIYFSYDVKMKEKGDIPEGYSVSREKKERFSLILESASTNQTSMYLCASEGAYEKLFFGSGTQLSVL.

This chain uses TRBV19 with TRBJ2-7, with D perhaps TRBD2 (6 bases). This CDR3 has 16 amino acids. V lost 3 bases and J lost 4, with 19 bases in between. The germline CDR1 and CDR2 sequences are LNHDA and SQIVND (reference sequence). CDR3 DNA sequence: TGTGCCAGTAGTATGGAACGGGGGACCGCCATATACGAGCAGTACTTC. This sequence encodes CASSMERGTAIYEQYF.

The chain employs TRBV5-4 and TRBJ2-1, with TRBD2 matching 8 bases. This CDR3 region has 15 residues. V trimming: 1 base; J trimming: 9 bases; junction bases outside the gene matches: 9. Germline loops: CDR1 SGHNT, CDR2 YYREEE (reference sequence). The CDR3: CASSLYRGGRSEQFF. CDR3 nucleotide sequence: TGTGCCAGCAGCTTGTACCGGGGGGGCCGTAGTGAGCAGTTCTTC. The entire variable domain, with the rest obtained from reference TRBV5-4 and TRBJ2-1, is as follows: ETGVTQSPTHLIKTRGQQVTLRCSSQSGHNTVSWYQQALGQGPQFIFQYYREEENGRGNFPPRFSGLQFPNYSSELNVNALELDDSALYLCASSLYRGGRSEQFFGPGTRLTVL.

J is TRBJ1-1 and V is TRBV7-8; D ambiguous. Germline-derived CDR1 and CDR2 are SGHVS and FQNEAQ. The V and J ends lost 5 bases and 7 bases respectively, with 11 bases between them. The CDR3 has 12 residues. CDR3 region: CASSLYDHEAFF. The CDR3, as DNA: TGTGCCAGCAGCCTTTATGACCATGAAGCTTTCTTT.

The chain employs TRBV6-1 and TRBJ1-1; the match to TRBD1 covers 7 bases. V was pared by 5 bases and J by 2 bases, with 5 bases of the junction left unmatched. CDR3 size: 14 residues. Germline CDR1 and CDR2: MNHNS and SASEGT. This CDR3 is CASSRDSLNTEAFF. CDR3 bases: TGTGCCAGCAGTCGGGACAGCCTAAACACTGAAGCTTTCTTT.

This clone was counted once. This rearrangement joins TRBV5-1 to TRBJ2-4; possibly TRBD1 for D (5 bases). V was trimmed by 4 bases and J by 2 bases, leaving 10 bases between them. The CDR3 runs to 14 residues. Germline V CDR1 and CDR2: SGHRS, YFSETQ. Here the CDR3 DNA reads TGCGCCAGCAGCCCGAAGGGGACCAAAAACATTCAGTACTTC. It encodes CASSPKGTKNIQYF.

CDR3 nucleotide sequence: TGTGCCAGCTCACCAACGGCGGAGGGCACCGGGGAGCTGTTTTTT. This encodes CASSPTAEGTGELFF. The chain couples TRBV18 to TRBJ2-2; D is perhaps TRBD2 (6 bases). Germline loops: CDR1 KGHSH, CDR2 LQKENI. This CDR3 is built from 15 residues. Trimming took off 2 bases at V and 4 bases at J, with 11 bases between the two ends.

This clone came up once. The V gene is TRBV19, the J gene TRBJ2-2; 7 bases map to TRBD1. Per germline, CDR1 LNHDA and CDR2 SQIVND (reference sequence). The CDR3 extends over 15 amino acids. The V gene end was trimmed by 7 bases and the J gene end by 2 bases; junction bases not matched to a gene: 7. CDR3 DNA: TGTGCCAGTATCCGACAGGGAACTAACACCGGGGAGCTGTTTTTT. This encodes CASIRQGTNTGELFF.

This clone was counted a single time. This chain links TRBV10-3 with TRBJ2-1, with 7 positions matching TRBD2. V shed 1 base and J 1 base; nucleotides not matched to a gene: 4. Germline V gene sequence: CDR1 ENHRY, CDR2 SYGVKD. The CDR3 totals 16 residues. CDR3 in amino acids: CAISEYRGVSYNEQFF. The CDR3 nucleotides read TGTGCCATCAGTGAGTACCGGGGGGTGTCCTACAATGAGCAGTTCTTC.

The chain employs TRBV13 and TRBJ2-6; D unresolved. V lost 4 bases to trimming and J lost 0 bases, with 13 bases between them. The CDR3 totals 17 residues. The germline V gene encodes CDR1 PRHDT and CDR2 FYEKMQ (reference sequence). CDR3 DNA sequence: TGTGCCAGCAGCTCGACCTCGGGTTTCTCTGGGGCCAACGTCCTGACTTTC. Its translation: CASSSTSGFSGANVLTF.

V usage is TRBV4-3 and J usage is TRBJ1-2; 11 nucleotides align to TRBD1. Trimming removed 2 bases from V and 7 bases from J; junction bases left unmatched: 9. Germline CDR1 is LGHNA and CDR2 is YSLEER. This CDR3 is built from 16 residues. Written as DNA, the CDR3 is TGCGCCAGCAGCCAAACCAGGGGGACAGGGGGAACTGGCTACACCTTC. It yields the protein CASSQTRGTGGTGYTF.

The chain has TRBV7-2 and TRBJ2-3; maybe TRBD2 (6 bases). Germline assignment: CDR1 SGHTA and CDR2 FQGNSA. V lost 5 bases, J lost 2 bases, and 17 bases lay in between. This CDR3 contains 16 residues. The CDR3 DNA reads TGTGCCAGCAGCCCCGGGTGGCGGGGTCCCACAGATACGCAGTATTTT. It is translated as CASSPGWRGPTDTQYF.

The chain joins TRBV6-6 to TRBJ2-7; 7 nucleotides line up with TRBD1. In germline, CDR1 is MNHNY, CDR2 SVGAGI (reference sequence). This CDR3 has 15 residues. Trimming at V came to 5 bases and at J to 2 bases, leaving 9 bases not matched to a gene. DNA for the CDR3: TGTGCCAGCAGTAAATCTTGGGGACAGACCTACGAGCAGTACTTC. Translated: CASSKSWGQTYEQYF.

The V and J genes are TRBV19 and TRBJ1-5; the match to TRBD1 covers 11 bases. The CDR3 consists of 16 residues. Germline V gives CDR1 LNHDA, CDR2 SQIVND (reference sequence). V was clipped by 6 bases and J by 4 bases; unmatched bases: 8. Here the CDR3 reads CASRARTGGINQPQHF. CDR3 coding DNA: TGTGCCAGTAGGGCCCGGACAGGGGGCATTAATCAGCCCCAGCATTTT. Full variable domain (outside the CDR3, taken from reference TRBV19 and TRBJ1-5): DGGITQSPKYLFRKEGQNVTLSCEQNLNHDAMYWYRQDPGQGLRLIYYSQIVNDFQKGDIAEGYSVSREKKESFPLTVTSAQKNPTAFYLCASRARTGGINQPQHFGDGTRLSIL.

J is TRBJ1-5 and V is TRBV4-2; no firm D call. The V gene's germline CDR1 is LGHNA and CDR2 YNFKEQ. V was clipped by 0 bases and J by 6 bases, with 18 bases between them. This CDR3 spans 17 amino acids. The CDR3 sequence: CASSQEVGRRAGQPQHF. Here the CDR3 DNA reads TGTGCCAGCAGCCAAGAGGTAGGTAGACGGGCAGGTCAGCCCCAGCATTTT.

The rearrangement joins TRBV11-2 to TRBJ2-1, with 8 bases that match TRBD2. Germline loops: CDR1 SGHAT, CDR2 FQNNGV. CDR3 size: 16 residues. V lost 5 bases and J lost 3; bases outside the gene matches: 9. The CDR3 DNA follows: TGTGCCAGCAGCGCCCCTCGCGGGGGGATCTACAATGAGCAGTTCTTC. Translation gives CASSAPRGGIYNEQFF.

The V and J genes are TRBV20-1 and TRBJ2-5; no firm D call. The CDR3 contains 11 residues. CDR1 and CDR2 (germline): DFQATT, SNEGSKA (reference sequence). V lost 2 bases and J 2 bases, leaving 3 bases between the germline ends. This chain's CDR3 is CSARRQETQYF. For the CDR3, the DNA is TGCAGTGCTAGACGGCAAGAGACCCAGTACTTC.

The rearrangement uses TRBV7-2 and TRBJ1-3, with a tentative D call TRBD1 (5 bases). The CDR3 extends over 15 amino acids. The germline CDR1 and CDR2 sequences are SGHTA and FQGNSA. Trimming removed 6 bases from V and 0 bases from J, with 12 bases in between. CDR3 amino acids: CASRPDSVSGNTIYF. The CDR3 nucleotides are TGTGCCAGCAGGCCAGACAGCGTCTCTGGAAACACCATATATTTT.